This TCR beta chain comes out of a study of graft-versus-host responses after intestinal transplantation. V was pared by 8 bases and J by 7 bases, with 15 bases between. Germline V gene sequence: CDR1 MNHEY, CDR2 SMNVEV (reference sequence). The length of the CDR3 is 13 residues. TCRdb keeps only in-frame clones here, not all; method: immunoSEQ multiplex PCR. The sample yields under 7,000 clones, around four fifths seen once. Intraepithelial lymphocytes and lamina propria lymphocytes were released through processing of graft tissue. The clonotype comes from a human patient who received an intestinal transplant, so some T cells may come from the graft donor. The source material was ileum tissue, sampled 220 to 240 days after intestinal transplant. The chain combines TRBV27 with TRBJ1-5; the D is unclear. The chain's CDR3 is CASRRTSGQPQHF. The CDR3 DNA reads TGTGCCAGCCGCCGGACTTCGGGACAGCCCCAGCATTTT.